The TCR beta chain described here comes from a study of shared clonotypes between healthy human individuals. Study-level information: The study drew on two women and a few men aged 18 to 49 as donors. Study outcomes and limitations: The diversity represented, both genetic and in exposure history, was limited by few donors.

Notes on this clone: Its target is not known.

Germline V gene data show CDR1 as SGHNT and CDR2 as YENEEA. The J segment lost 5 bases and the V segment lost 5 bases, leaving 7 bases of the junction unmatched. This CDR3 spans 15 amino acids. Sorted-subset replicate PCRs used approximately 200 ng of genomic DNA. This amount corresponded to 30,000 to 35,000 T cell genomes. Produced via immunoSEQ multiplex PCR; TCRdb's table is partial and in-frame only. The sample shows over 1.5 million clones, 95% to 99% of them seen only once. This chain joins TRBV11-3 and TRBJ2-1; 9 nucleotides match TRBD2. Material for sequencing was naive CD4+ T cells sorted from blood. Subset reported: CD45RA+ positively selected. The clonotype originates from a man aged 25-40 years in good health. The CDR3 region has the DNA TGTGCCAGCAGCCCCAGCGGGAGGAGTGACAATGAGCAGTTCTTC. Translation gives CASSPSGRSDNEQFF.